This T cell receptor (beta chain) was identified in a study of Ad26.COV2.S vaccination and SARS-CoV-2 variants. Background on the study: This donor came from the COV1001 trial of Ad26.COV2.S. Intramuscular Ad26.COV2.S doses were given once or twice, 56 days apart.

The treatment is: about 20 received Ad26.COV2.S at low or high dose, single or two shots; 5 received placebo; per-sample allocation not given. Following the first vaccine or placebo injection, samples were taken on day 63. This Boston cohort included adults aged 18-55 years. General study results and limits: After vaccination, substantial breadth of spike-specific CD8+ and CD4+ responses was reported.

The germline CDR1 and CDR2 sequences are SGHRS and YFSETQ. V was clipped by 1 base and J by 1 base, with 8 bases between them. The CDR3 covers 14 residues. Of note for this clone: Antigen unknown.

Only in-frame clones appear in the TCRdb table, and some are missing; sequencing was by immunoSEQ multiplex PCR. The table lists about 420,000 clones, approximately 90% of them singletons. The chain combines TRBV5-1 with TRBJ1-1; the D gene is possibly TRBD1 (5 bases). The TCR sequence derives from a person aged 18 to 65 who received the Ad26.COV2.S COVID-19 vaccine or a placebo. The sequences come from peripheral blood, collected in a trial of Ad26.COV2.S vaccine versus placebo. The CDR3: CASSLFGANTEAFF. The CDR3 coding sequence is TGCGCCAGCAGCTTGTTCGGGGCGAACACTGAAGCTTTCTTT.